Listed here is a single T cell receptor beta chain. This CDR3 comprises 15 residues. The ends were cut back, 5 bases at V and 2 bases at J, with 13 bases in the middle. From germline, CDR1 is MNHEY and CDR2 SMNVEV (reference sequence). This table comes from immunoSEQ multiplex PCR, and its TCRdb copy is limited to in-frame clones, with some not included. Of more than 85,000 clones detected, roughly 87% appear once; the ten largest clones hold less than 0.35%. These data originate in a study of OX40 agonist ivuxolimab in advanced cancers. About the study: At doses from 0.01 to 10 mg/kg, patients were given intravenous ivuxolimab every 2 weeks. Subjects had a mean age of roughly 60 years, with a range of roughly 20 to 79; 82.7% were male.

Sequencing used CD4+ or CD8+ T cells sorted from blood, obtained in a trial of the OX40 agonist ivuxolimab. This receptor was taken from an adult with an advanced solid tumor such as melanoma, head and neck, liver or kidney cancer. V is TRBV27 and J is TRBJ1-5; possible D gene TRBD1, 6 bases. The CDR3 DNA reads as TGTGCCAGCAGTCTCTCGGGGGCCGGCAATCAGCCCCAGCATTTT. It codes for CASSLSGAGNQPQHF.